The 23 T cell receptor beta chains reported below all come from one sample, sequenced in a study of Ad26.COV2.S vaccination and SARS-CoV-2 variants. Produced via immunoSEQ multiplex PCR; TCRdb's table is partial and in-frame only. Of under 550,000 clones in the sample, around 89% are singletons; the top ten hold around 3.6%. Treatment: about 20 received Ad26.COV2.S at low or high dose, single or two shots; about 5 received placebo; per-sample allocation not given. The samples date from day 63 after the first vaccine or placebo injection. Material: peripheral blood, obtained in a trial of Ad26.COV2.S vaccine versus placebo. These receptors were collected from a person aged 18-65 years who received the Ad26.COV2.S COVID-19 vaccine or a placebo.

The chain employs TRBV4-3 and TRBJ2-1, with no clear D. With 3 bases removed from V and 0 bases from J, the gap between germline ends came to 15 bases. CDR1 is LGHNA, CDR2 YSLEER, per germline. This CDR3 is 17 amino acids long. CDR3 in amino acids: CASSQVPYGNSYNEQFF. As DNA, the CDR3 is TGCGCCAGCAGCCAGGTGCCTTACGGAAACTCCTACAATGAGCAGTTCTTC.

This chain connects TRBV18 to TRBJ1-4, with D unclear. Looked up from germline, CDR1 is KGHSH and CDR2 is LQKENI. There are 13 residues in the CDR3. The ends were cut back, 2 bases at V and 8 bases at J, with 9 bases in the middle. The DNA of the CDR3 is TGTGCCAGCTCACCAACAAGAGAGGAAAAACTGTTTTTT. Translated: CASSPTREEKLFF.

This clone was observed once. The rearrangement joins TRBV7-6 to TRBJ2-7; D gene uncertain. Trimming left V 3 bases short and J 8 bases short, with 8 bases between. Germline CDR1 is SGHVS and CDR2 is FNYEAQ. The CDR3 has 11 amino acids. The CDR3 loop reads CASSFSGQQYF. CDR3 bases: TGTGCCAGCAGCTTTTCCGGACAGCAGTACTTC. Full variable domain (remainder filled in from reference TRBV7-6 and TRBJ2-7): GAGVSQSPRYKVTKRGQDVALRCDPISGHVSLYWYRQALGQGPEFLTYFNYEAQQDKSGLPNDRFSAERPEGSISTLTIQRTEQRDSAMYRCASSFSGQQYFGPGTRLTVT.

This chain connects TRBV2 to TRBJ2-5, with D perhaps TRBD1 (5 bases). Germline loops: CDR1 SNHLY, CDR2 FYNNEI. This CDR3 region has 12 residues. V lost 5 bases, J lost 11 bases, and 15 bases lay in between. The CDR3 nucleotides are TGTGCCAGCAGTTCCAGACAGCTCGGTCAGTACTTC. As protein: CASSSRQLGQYF.

The CDR3 nucleotides read TGTGCCAGCAGTTCTTACGTAAATGAAAAACTGTTTTTT. Its translation: CASSSYVNEKLFF. J is TRBJ1-4 and V is TRBV12-3 or TRBV12-4, with no clear D. The CDR3 contains 13 residues. V lost 4 bases and J 5 bases, leaving 8 bases between the germline ends.

In the case of this clone: One end of the junction is discordant with germline, which a read error may explain. The rearrangement joins TRBV6-2 or TRBV6-3 to TRBJ2-7, with D possibly matching TRBD1 (6 bases). Germline CDR1 reads MNHEY; CDR2 reads SVGEGT. This CDR3 has 15 residues. CDR3 amino acids: CASSFIPGQRSERYF. The CDR3 nucleotides are TGTGCCAGCAGTTTCATTCCGGGACAACGTTCTGAGCGGTACTTC.

The V call is TRBV5-4, the J call TRBJ2-7; D uncertain. The germline CDR1 and CDR2 sequences are SGHNT and YYREEE (reference sequence). The CDR3 runs 12 residues. The ends were cut back, 2 bases at V and 5 bases at J, with 8 bases in the middle. CDR3 amino acids: CASSFLRDEQYF. The DNA of the CDR3 is TGTGCCAGCAGCTTTCTCAGAGACGAGCAGTACTTC.

V and J are TRBV11-2 and TRBJ2-2, with D hard to call. The germline gives CDR1 SGHAT, CDR2 FQNNGV. The ends were cut back, 4 bases at V and 1 base at J, with 19 bases in the middle. The CDR3 spans 18 residues. The CDR3 sequence is CASSSKVDLERNTGELFF. Written as DNA, the CDR3 is TGTGCCAGCAGCTCGAAAGTTGACCTGGAACGGAACACCGGGGAGCTGTTTTTT. Complete variable domain (other parts from reference TRBV11-2 and TRBJ2-2): EAGVAQSPRYKIIEKRQSVAFWCNPISGHATLYWYQQILGQGPKLLIQFQNNGVVDDSQLPKDRFSAERLKGVDSTLKIQPAKLEDSAVYLCASSSKVDLERNTGELFFGEGSRLTVL.

This clone was seen a single time. V and J are TRBV2 and TRBJ1-2; D unresolved. This CDR3 spans 12 amino acids. V was clipped by 6 bases and J by 3 bases, with 8 bases between them. Germline lookup yields CDR1 SNHLY and CDR2 FYNNEI. CDR3 in amino acids: CASRAEHYGYTF. In nucleotides, the CDR3 is TGTGCCAGCAGGGCGGAACACTATGGCTACACCTTC. The whole variable domain, remainder taken from reference TRBV2 and TRBJ1-2, is EPEVTQTPSHQVTQMGQEVILRCVPISNHLYFYWYRQILGQKVEFLVSFYNNEISEKSEIFDDQFSVERPDGSNFTLKIRSTKLEDSAMYFCASRAEHYGYTFGSGTRLTVV.

V and J are TRBV10-3 and TRBJ2-7, with TRBD1 matching 9 bases. The germline CDR1 and CDR2 sequences are ENHRY and SYGVKD. The CDR3 has 14 amino acids. J was trimmed by 5 bases and V by 6 bases; bases with no gene match: 8. DNA for the CDR3: TGTGCCATCAGCCCCCGGGACAGGGTTGACGAGCAGTACTTC. It specifies CAISPRDRVDEQYF.

The chain joins TRBV5-5 to TRBJ2-7; D not certain. This CDR3 comprises 15 residues. From germline, CDR1 is SGHKS and CDR2 YYEKEE (reference sequence). V gave up 0 bases and J gave up 0 bases, with 10 bases separating them. The CDR3: CASSLGISSSYEQYF. The CDR3, as DNA: TGTGCCAGCAGCTTGGGAATCTCCTCCTCCTACGAGCAGTACTTC.

This clone was counted between two and nine times. V gene TRBV4-1 combines with J gene TRBJ2-7; D assignment may be TRBD1 or TRBD2 (5 bases each). Trimming removed 1 base from V and 5 bases from J, with 21 bases in between. Germline V CDR1 and CDR2: MGHRA, YSYEKL. The CDR3 contains 17 residues. The CDR3 sequence is CASSQGDPGRSWDEQYF. The CDR3 coding sequence is TGCGCCAGCAGCCAAGGGGACCCAGGCAGAAGCTGGGACGAGCAGTACTTC.

The chain joins TRBV4-3 to TRBJ2-2; D is unclear. The V end lost 0 bases, the J end lost 5 bases, and 4 bases lay between the germline ends. This CDR3 region has 13 residues. CDR1 is LGHNA and CDR2 is YSLEER in the germline V gene. In nucleotides, the CDR3 is TGCGCCAGCAGCCAAGACTATACCGGGGAGCTGTTTTTT. It specifies CASSQDYTGELFF.

The rearrangement uses TRBV6-2 or TRBV6-3 and TRBJ1-2, with D hard to call. With 1 base removed from V and 4 bases from J, the gap between germline ends came to 10 bases. Germline lookup yields CDR1 MNHEY and CDR2 SVGEGT. The CDR3 contains 14 residues. The DNA of the CDR3 is TGTGCCAGCAGTTACTTCGGGGAGCCCTATGGCTACACCTTC. It specifies CASSYFGEPYGYTF.

V and J are TRBV5-4 and TRBJ2-5; 8 bases are shared with TRBD2. Germline V gives CDR1 SGHNT, CDR2 YYREEE (reference sequence). The ends lost 2 bases at V and 2 bases at J; junction bases unmatched: 2. This CDR3 contains 14 residues. For the CDR3, the DNA is TGTGCCAGCAGCTTCACGGGGGGGCAAGAGACCCAGTACTTC. This gives the protein CASSFTGGQETQYF.

The chain carries TRBV3-1 (or the pseudogene TRBV3-2) and TRBJ1-5, with TRBD1 as a possible D gene (6 bases). CDR3 size: 17 residues. The germline V and J ends were trimmed by 1 base and 1 base, with 14 bases remaining between them. Germline CDR1 and CDR2: LGHDT and YNNKEL (reference sequence). The CDR3 sequence: CASSQAPVDSSNQPQHF. CDR3 bases: TGTGCCAGCAGCCAAGCTCCGGTGGACAGCAGCAATCAGCCCCAGCATTTT.

The CDR3 DNA follows: TGTGCCAGCAGCCAAGACTTTCTATCCTACGAGCAGTACTTC. Amino acid sequence: CASSQDFLSYEQYF. The rearrangement uses TRBV4-2 and TRBJ2-7; unclear D gene. CDR3 length: 14 amino acids. The V end was cut by 0 bases, the J end by 1 base, with 7 bases between. From germline, CDR1 is LGHNA and CDR2 YNFKEQ.

This clone was seen more than once but under ten times. The chain couples TRBV20-1 to TRBJ1-2, with D uncertain. Germline V lookup: CDR1 DFQATT, CDR2 SNEGSKA (reference sequence). The CDR3 has 11 amino acids. V shed 7 bases and J shed 1 base, with 7 bases lying between them. The CDR3 sequence: CSVPRNYGYTF. Written as DNA, the CDR3 is TGCAGTGTACCACGTAACTATGGCTACACCTTC.

The rearrangement links TRBV19 to TRBJ1-5; D remains unclear. The germline V and J ends were trimmed by 7 bases and 1 base, with 14 bases remaining between them. The CDR3 sequence is 15 residues long. In germline, CDR1 is LNHDA, CDR2 SQIVND (reference sequence). The CDR3 DNA follows: TGTGCCAGTAACGCTGGAGGTTCCAGCAATCAGCCCCAGCATTTT. Its protein is CASNAGGSSNQPQHF. The full variable domain, completed using reference TRBV19 and TRBJ1-5, is DGGITQSPKYLFRKEGQNVTLSCEQNLNHDAMYWYRQDPGQGLRLIYYSQIVNDFQKGDIAEGYSVSREKKESFPLTVTSAQKNPTAFYLCASNAGGSSNQPQHFGDGTRLSIL.

The chain carries TRBV18 and TRBJ1-2, with 8 bases identical to TRBD1. This CDR3 is 13 amino acids long. Germline-derived CDR1 and CDR2 are KGHSH and LQKENI. The trim removed 4 bases at V and 6 bases at J, leaving 4 bases unmatched. The CDR3, as DNA: TGTGCCAGCTCACTACAGGGGGTGGATGGCTACACCTTC. Protein: CASSLQGVDGYTF.

This sequence joins TRBV19 and TRBJ1-2, with D possibly matching TRBD1 (5 bases). Trimming pared 8 bases from V and 7 bases from J, leaving 23 bases between. In germline, CDR1 is LNHDA, CDR2 SQIVND (reference sequence). This CDR3 comprises 15 residues. The CDR3, as DNA: TGTGCCAGTTCCGGGGACGGAAGGTTCGCTCGTGGCTACACCTTC. It codes for CASSGDGRFARGYTF. Combining the CDR3 with reference TRBV19 and TRBJ1-2 gives the whole variable domain DGGITQSPKYLFRKEGQNVTLSCEQNLNHDAMYWYRQDPGQGLRLIYYSQIVNDFQKGDIAEGYSVSREKKESFPLTVTSAQKNPTAFYLCASSGDGRFARGYTFGSGTRLTVV.

Comment on this clone: Other nucleotide sequences in the sample specify the same CDR3. This chain links TRBV10-1 with TRBJ2-3; D remains unclear. CDR3 length equals 13 residues. Germline-derived CDR1 and CDR2 are WNHNN and SYGVQD (reference sequence). V dropped 0 bases and J dropped 3 bases, with 4 bases sitting between them. The CDR3 bases are TGCGCCAGCAGTGAGTCCGGGACAGATACGCAGTATTTT. Its translation: CASSESGTDTQYF.

This chain links TRBV13 with TRBJ2-7, with a tentative D call TRBD2 (6 bases). Germline values: CDR1 PRHDT, CDR2 FYEKMQ (reference sequence). V was shortened by 1 base and J by 0 bases, with 16 bases between the two germline ends. The CDR3 is 17 amino acids. CDR3 sequence reads: CASSLVTGRGSSYEQYF. The CDR3 DNA sequence: TGTGCCAGCAGCTTAGTGACGGGGCGGGGTAGCTCCTACGAGCAGTACTTC. The full variable domain, completed using reference TRBV13 and TRBJ2-7, is AAGVIQSPRHLIKEKRETATLKCYPIPRHDTVYWYQQGPGQDPQFLISFYEKMQSDKGSIPDRFSAQQFSDYHSELNMSSLELGDSALYFCASSLVTGRGSSYEQYFGPGTRLTVT.